This section outlines one T cell receptor beta chain sequence together with its context. These data come from a study of T cell changes during pregnancy in multiple sclerosis. The data were produced by immunoSEQ multiplex PCR, yet TCRdb's version contains in-frame clones alone and is incomplete. Among approximately 100,000 clones listed, roughly 93% were seen once. V shed 5 bases and J shed 4 bases, with 14 bases lying between them. CDR1 is MDHEN and CDR2 is SYDVKM in the germline V gene. This CDR3 spans 15 amino acids. The material sequenced was peripheral blood, taken after pregnancy. The rearrangement uses TRBV28 and TRBJ2-2, with D possibly being TRBD2 (5 bases). This sequence originates from a female donor with multiple sclerosis, enrolled in a pregnancy study. CDR3 sequence: CASSLITAGTGELFF. The CDR3 nucleotides are TGTGCCAGCAGTCTTATCACGGCGGGCACCGGGGAGCTGTTTTTT.